This is a list of T cell receptor beta chains from one sample in a study of T cell changes during pregnancy in multiple sclerosis. Produced via immunoSEQ multiplex PCR; TCRdb's table is partial and in-frame only. The table has tens of thousands of clones, over 85% seen once. The sequencing used peripheral blood, collected in the second trimester of pregnancy. The source of these receptors is a female donor with multiple sclerosis, enrolled in a pregnancy study. Each CDR3 is given with its conserved first and last residue. D genes are given only for firm matches. The size field is filled for only some rows; it gives once, few, many or a size class.

TRBD1	TRBV4-1	.	TRBJ1-2	16	TGCGCCAGCAGCCAACCTGTTGGGACAGGGAACTATGGCTACACCTTC	CASSQPVGTGNYGYTF
TRBD2	TRBV2	.	TRBJ2-3	15	TGTGCCAGCAGTGAAGGCGGACTAGGGACAGATACGCAGTATTTT	CASSEGGLGTDTQYF
TRBD1	TRBV7-7	.	TRBJ2-1	19	TGTGCTAGCAGCCCCACAAGTCCCGGGACAGGGAAGAAAGGGAATGAGCAGTTCTTC	CASSPTSPGTGKKGNEQFF
TRBD1	TRBV5-1	.	TRBJ1-1	15	TGCGCCAGCAGCTTGGGGAGGGGGCGAGGAACTGAAGCTTTCTTT	CASSLGRGRGTEAFF
.	TRBV25-1	.	TRBJ2-5	16	TGTGCCAGCAGTGAACCCCTCGGTGGGCCCCAAGAGACCCAGTACTTC	CASSEPLGGPQETQYF
TRBD1	TRBV19	.	TRBJ2-6	17	TGTGCCAGTGATAACAGGGGGCAGGGGTCTGGGGCCAACGTCCTGACTTTC	CASDNRGQGSGANVLTF
.	TRBV10-3	.	TRBJ2-7	15	TGTGCCATCAGTGAGTCTGGCGGGTCCCACTCCGAGCAGTACTTC	CAISESGGSHSEQYF
TRBD2	TRBV18	.	TRBJ2-3	15	TGTGCCCCAAGCGGTAGCGGGAGAACCACAGATACGCAGTATTTT	CAPSGSGRTTDTQYF
TRBD1	TRBV6-6	.	TRBJ2-5	14	TGTGCCAGCAGTACCGGGACAGGGGCTCGCGACCAGTACTTC	CASSTGTGARDQYF
.	TRBV6-1	once	TRBJ2-7	14	TGTGCCAGCAGTGAACAGGGATATTCCTACGAGCAGTACTTC	CASSEQGYSYEQYF
.	TRBV7-2	.	TRBJ1-1	12	TGTGCCAGCAGCTTAATTTCAGGGTGGGCTTTCTTT	CASSLISGWAFF
.	TRBV5-8	.	TRBJ2-5	16	TGTGCCAGCAGCTTGTCCTATCGACAGTTACAAGAGACCCAGTACTTC	CASSLSYRQLQETQYF
.	TRBV19	.	TRBJ2-1	13	TGTGCCAGTAGTCTGGGGGGTGACAATGAGCAGTTCTTC	CASSLGGDNEQFF
.	TRBV7-2	.	TRBJ2-1	15	TGTGCCAGCAGCTTAATTCCGAGTCGCAACAATGAGCAGTTCTTC	CASSLIPSRNNEQFF
.	TRBV5-1	.	TRBJ2-7	15	TGCGCCAGCAGCTTGAGGAGGGAGAGCTCCTACGAGCAGTACTTC	CASSLRRESSYEQYF
TRBD1	TRBV6-5	once	TRBJ1-6	15	TGTGCCAGCAGTTACTCGACAGGGGATAATTCACCCCTCCACTTT	CASSYSTGDNSPLHF
TRBD2	TRBV19	.	TRBJ2-1	15	TGTGCCAGTAGCCAAAGACTAGCGGCCTCAAATGAGCAGTTCTTC	CASSQRLAASNEQFF
.	TRBV28	.	TRBJ2-1	15	TGTGCCAGCAGTTTAGAGGCAGGGTCGTCGCCCGAGCAGTTCTTC	CASSLEAGSSPEQFF
TRBD2	TRBV18	.	TRBJ2-1	17	TGTGCCAGCTCACCCAGGACTAGCGGGAGTACCTACAATGAGCAGTTCTTC	CASSPRTSGSTYNEQFF
.	TRBV4-3	.	TRBJ1-2	17	TGCGCCAGCAGCCAAGATAGTAACCGGGACATATACTATGGCTACACCTTC	CASSQDSNRDIYYGYTF
.	TRBV19	.	TRBJ1-4	16	TGTGCCAGTAGTATAGATCTTGGGGCGGGGTGGAAGAAACTGTTTTTT	CASSIDLGAGWKKLFF
TRBD2	TRBV7-6	.	TRBJ2-2	16	TGTGCCAGCAGCTTCGGAACGGGGGGGGTTGGCGGGGAGCTGTTTTTT	CASSFGTGGVGGELFF
TRBD2	TRBV2	.	TRBJ2-2	14	TGTGCCAGCAGCAGGGACTACTACACCGGGGAGCTGTTTTTT	CASSRDYYTGELFF
.	TRBV29-1	.	TRBJ2-7	12	TGCAGCGTGCGGGACGGAGGATTAGAGCAGTACTTC	CSVRDGGLEQYF